The TCR beta chain described here comes from a study of blood T cell repertoires in COVID-19. Study context: Samples representing acute and convalescent COVID-19 were sourced from the United States, Italy and Spain. Sample material is recorded as cDNA or gDNA derived from T cells, B-cell-depleted T cells, or PBMCs.

V lost 0 bases and J lost 4; bases outside the gene matches: 3. CDR3 size: 14 residues. Germline V gene lookup returns CDR1 SEHNR and CDR2 FQNEAQ (reference sequence). Original data processing: Quantification of nucleated cells was approximated via reference gene primer amplification. The repertoire was sequenced with immunoSEQ multiplex PCR; TCRdb's copy has only in-frame clones and lacks some. The D gene and trimming were derived from the DNA, and the V and J assignments and clone size from that table. The table includes more than 45,000 clones, around nine tenths detected once. V is TRBV7-9 and J is TRBJ2-7, with 7 bases matching TRBD2. This clonotype was obtained from a human donor with active COVID-19. The donor label of this sample is uncertain. Input material: peripheral blood. DNA for the CDR3: TGTGCCAGCAGCTTAGCGGGAGGGCCTTACGAGCAGTACTTC. It encodes CASSLAGGPYEQYF.